Below, 17 T cell receptor beta chains from the same sample are listed, as sequenced in a study of T cells in localized non-small cell lung cancer. Clones were sequenced by immunoSEQ multiplex PCR, and TCRdb holds only the in-frame ones, with some missing. The sample includes tens of thousands of clones, approximately 90% seen only once; the top ten take roughly 6.5%. The source material was peripheral blood, sampled before any cancer treatment. The receptor source for this set is a woman aged 40-70 years with stage I lung adenocarcinoma.

This clone is a singleton in its sample. This chain links TRBV5-4 with TRBJ2-7; TRBD2 aligns across 13 bases. The V and J ends lost 3 bases and 2 bases, in that order; junction bases with no gene match: 2. Germline V gene lookup returns CDR1 SGHNT and CDR2 YYREEE (reference sequence). This CDR3 is 15 amino acids long. The CDR3 here is CASSSTSGGAYEQYF. The DNA for the CDR3 is TGTGCCAGCAGCTCAACTAGCGGGGGGGCCTACGAGCAGTACTTC.

CDR3: CASSQSPGQVDYGYTF. The CDR3 DNA reads TGTGCCAGCAGCCAATCACCGGGACAGGTTGATTATGGCTACACCTTC. This chain joins TRBV4-2 and TRBJ1-2; TRBD1 matches 8 bases. V shed 2 bases, J shed 5 bases, and the junction held 10 bases outside the gene matches. Germline CDR1 reads LGHNA; CDR2 reads YNFKEQ. The CDR3 has 16 amino acids.

The chain couples TRBV28 to TRBJ2-7, with TRBD2 identical over 8 bases. The CDR3 covers 16 residues. Germline lookup yields CDR1 MDHEN and CDR2 SYDVKM. The trim removed 4 bases at V and 2 bases at J, leaving 10 bases unmatched. The CDR3 here is CASSSPGAGDPYEQYF. The CDR3, as DNA: TGTGCCAGCAGTTCCCCAGGAGCGGGGGACCCCTACGAGCAGTACTTC.

This clone was seen a handful of times. Other DNA sequences in this specimen translate into the identical CDR3. As DNA, the CDR3 is TGTGCCAGTAGTATAGGGGGTCAGCCCCAGCATTTT. It yields the protein CASSIGGQPQHF. The chain has TRBV19 and TRBJ1-5; D unclear. V was cut by 1 base and J by 6 bases, with 4 bases left in between. The germline V gene has CDR1 LNHDA and CDR2 SQIVND (reference sequence). The CDR3 covers 12 residues.

The rearrangement links TRBV18 to TRBJ1-4, with D unresolved. The CDR3 spans 13 residues. Trimming pared 2 bases from V and 4 bases from J, leaving 5 bases between. The germline CDR1 and CDR2 sequences are KGHSH and LQKENI. The DNA for the CDR3 is TGTGCCAGCTCACCAGCCATTAATGAAAAACTGTTTTTT. Its protein is CASSPAINEKLFF. Full variable domain (outside the CDR3, taken from reference TRBV18 and TRBJ1-4): NAGVMQNPRHLVRRRGQEARLRCSPMKGHSHVYWYRQLPEEGLKFMVYLQKENIIDESGMPKERFSAEFPKEGPSILRIQQVVRGDSAAYFCASSPAINEKLFFGSGTQLSVL.

This clone appeared once. The identical CDR3 is also encoded by other nucleotide sequences in the sample. The chain joins TRBV6-1 to TRBJ1-3; D ambiguous. V was pared by 8 bases and J by 0 bases, with 14 bases between. The CDR3 has 15 residues. Germline loops: CDR1 MNHNS, CDR2 SASEGT. CDR3 in DNA: TGTGCCAGCCATCCCGTAATATACTCTGGAAACACCATATATTTT. It yields the protein CASHPVIYSGNTIYF.

In this sample, this clone turned up a few times. The rearrangement uses TRBV4-1 and TRBJ1-4; TRBD1 agrees at 8 bases. The trim removed 4 bases at V and 6 bases at J, leaving 10 bases unmatched. This CDR3 is built from 16 residues. Germline CDR1 reads MGHRA; CDR2 reads YSYEKL. The CDR3 bases are TGCGCCAGCAGCCCAGGACAGGGCCCGATTTATGAAAAACTGTTTTTT. This encodes CASSPGQGPIYEKLFF.

The CDR3 protein is CASYGKTYGYTF. The CDR3 DNA follows: TGTGCCAGTTACGGAAAGACCTATGGCTACACCTTC. This chain uses TRBV6-9 with TRBJ1-2; D not certain. The CDR3 is 12 amino acids. V lost 9 bases, J lost 4 bases, and 12 bases lay in between. In germline, CDR1 is MNHGY, CDR2 SVAAGI.

The rearrangement uses TRBV7-9 and TRBJ1-1; no clear D gene. Trimming stripped 2 bases from V and 6 bases from J, with 10 bases between. Germline V gene sequence: CDR1 SEHNR, CDR2 FQNEAQ (reference sequence). The CDR3 is made up of 13 amino acids. In nucleotides, the CDR3 is TGTGCCAGCAGCTTATTAACCACACCTGAAGCTTTCTTT. The encoded protein is CASSLLTTPEAFF.

The chain carries TRBV28 and TRBJ2-1; TRBD2 matches at 12 bases. V gave up 5 bases and J gave up 0 bases; unmatched junction bases: 5. The CDR3 contains 17 residues. Germline CDR1 is MDHEN and CDR2 is SYDVKM. The CDR3 region is CASSRLAGESSYNEQFF. Here the CDR3 DNA reads TGTGCCAGCAGTCGACTAGCGGGGGAAAGCTCCTACAATGAGCAGTTCTTC.

This sequence joins TRBV5-8 and TRBJ2-2; perhaps TRBD1 as D (6 bases). The ends were cut back, 1 base at V and 5 bases at J, with 18 bases in the middle. The CDR3 runs to 17 residues. Germline lookup yields CDR1 SGHTS and CDR2 YDEGEE. CDR3 residues: CASSLSGQSRRTGELFF. CDR3 nucleotides: TGTGCCAGCAGCTTGTCCGGACAGTCGAGGAGGACCGGGGAGCTGTTTTTT.

This chain joins TRBV7-2 and TRBJ2-3, with TRBD2 identical over 8 bases. The CDR3 runs 16 residues. The V and J ends lost 1 base and 1 base, in that order; junction bases with no gene match: 4. CDR1 is SGHTA and CDR2 is FQGNSA in the germline V gene. DNA of the CDR3: TGTGCCAGCAGCTTAGTTTCGGGGGGGGGCACAGATACGCAGTATTTT. This encodes CASSLVSGGGTDTQYF. Full variable domain (rest looked up from reference TRBV7-2 and TRBJ2-3): GAGVSQSPSNKVTEKGKDVELRCDPISGHTALYWYRQSLGQGLEFLIYFQGNSAPDKSGLPSDRFSAERTGGSVSTLTIQRTQQEDSAVYLCASSLVSGGGTDTQYFGPGTRLTVL.

The chain is built from TRBV7-9 and TRBJ2-1; a possible D gene is TRBD2 (6 bases). Germline V gene lookup returns CDR1 SEHNR and CDR2 FQNEAQ (reference sequence). Between the trimmed V and J ends, which lost 5 bases and 12 bases, there was a span of 17 bases. This CDR3 is 13 amino acids long. This CDR3 is CASSQFGDSGQFF. The CDR3 DNA reads TGTGCCAGCAGCCAGTTTGGGGACTCCGGGCAGTTCTTC. Using reference TRBV7-9 and TRBJ2-1 for the parts outside the CDR3, the full variable domain is DTGVSQNPRHKITKRGQNVTFRCDPISEHNRLYWYRQTLGQGPEFLTYFQNEAQLEKSRLLSDRFSAERPKGSFSTLEIQRTEQGDSAMYLCASSQFGDSGQFFGPGTRLTVL.

As DNA, the CDR3 is TGTGCCGGCAAATTACAGGGATACCTGGAAGCTTTCTTT. Translation gives CAGKLQGYLEAFF. The V gene is TRBV30, the J gene TRBJ1-1, with a tentative D call TRBD1 (6 bases). CDR3 length: 13 amino acids. Trimming cost V 8 bases and J 8 bases, with 21 bases left between them. The germline CDR1 and CDR2 sequences are GTSNPN and SVGIG (reference sequence).

The gene calls are TRBV2 and TRBJ2-7; D is ambiguous. This CDR3 is 13 amino acids long. Germline V CDR1 and CDR2: SNHLY, FYNNEI. Trimming shortened V by 7 bases and J by 0 bases, and 10 bases separated the two germline ends. This chain's CDR3 is CASMVRSSYEQYF. The CDR3 DNA reads TGTGCCAGCATGGTCAGGAGCTCCTACGAGCAGTACTTC.

The chain joins TRBV18 to TRBJ1-2; the match to TRBD1 covers 7 bases. The CDR3 is 14 residues long. CDR1 is KGHSH, CDR2 LQKENI, per germline. Trimming removed 10 bases from V and 8 bases from J; junction bases left unmatched: 16. CDR3 DNA: TGTGCCACAGACAGGGAGGGAGCTCGTGTCGGCTACACCTTC. This encodes CATDREGARVGYTF. The full variable domain, rest sourced from reference TRBV18 and TRBJ1-2, is NAGVMQNPRHLVRRRGQEARLRCSPMKGHSHVYWYRQLPEEGLKFMVYLQKENIIDESGMPKERFSAEFPKEGPSILRIQQVVRGDSAAYFCATDREGARVGYTFGSGTRLTVV.

The chain couples TRBV10-3 to TRBJ2-7; D call uncertain. Germline V lookup: CDR1 ENHRY, CDR2 SYGVKD. V dropped 3 bases and J dropped 2 bases, with 14 bases sitting between them. The CDR3 is 15 residues long. The CDR3 DNA sequence: TGTGCCATCAGTGAAGCCTTTAAGTTTCCCTACGAGCAGTACTTC. As protein: CAISEAFKFPYEQYF.